This T cell receptor (beta chain) was profiled in a study of shared clonotypes between healthy human individuals. Per germline, CDR1 MDHEN and CDR2 SYDVKM. V was trimmed by 7 bases and J by 1 base, leaving 16 bases between them. This CDR3 is built from 15 residues. Profiled with immunoSEQ multiplex PCR; TCRdb holds only in-frame clones, not every one. The sample consists of over 850,000 clones, 75% to 85% of them appearing once. Sequencing was performed on memory CD4+ T cells from PBMCs. Regarding subset: CD45RA-negative fraction. The chain recombines TRBV28 with TRBJ1-1, with a tentative D call TRBD1 (5 bases). This clonotype originated in a man aged 18 to 30 in good health. Some clones in this sample may be carry-over from other donors' samples. For the CDR3, the DNA is TGTGCCAGCAATTCCAACTCGAGGGGGAACACTGAAGCTTTCTTT. Residues: CASNSNSRGNTEAFF.